A single sample is the source of the 2 T cell receptor beta chains below, sequenced in a study of blood T cell repertoires in COVID-19. Sequenced by immunoSEQ multiplex PCR; TCRdb stores in-frame clones only, minus some. The sample lists some 200,000 clones, roughly 90% occurring once. The sequenced sample consisted of peripheral blood. The origin of the receptors is a woman aged 60 to 75 with COVID-19, enrolled during active disease.

V is TRBV9 and J is TRBJ2-7; 9 bases match TRBD1. CDR1 is SGDLS, CDR2 YYNGEE, per germline. This CDR3 has 14 residues. J was trimmed by 9 bases and V by 3 bases; bases with no gene match: 10. The CDR3 protein is CASSAGQGSFRQYF. The CDR3 nucleotides read TGTGCCAGCAGCGCGGGACAGGGCTCGTTCCGGCAGTACTTC.

The gene calls are TRBV29-1 and TRBJ1-4; D possibly corresponds to TRBD1 (6 bases). The CDR3 contains 12 residues. The germline V gene has CDR1 SQVTM and CDR2 ANQGSEA. V was shortened by 3 bases and J by 8 bases, with 10 bases between the two germline ends. CDR3 sequence (DNA): TGCAGCGTTGATTCAGGGGAGGAAAAACTGTTTTTT. Amino acid sequence: CSVDSGEEKLFF.